Sequencing of this T cell receptor beta chain was carried out in a study of Tregs in tolerant kidney transplant recipients. Study-level points and caveats: Findings come from small patient numbers and require larger validation. Changing PCR primers prevented nucleotide comparison between some patients' samples. Tregs expanded with activated donor B cells seemed most donor-specific.

Regarding this clone: Its antigen remains unknown.

Related graft donors supplied nonmyeloablative bone marrow transplants, and mixed chimerism was transient. The table came from immunoSEQ multiplex PCR; TCRdb's copy has only in-frame clones and leaves some out. The profile shows roughly 64,000 clones, about 87% of them singletons. Germline V gene data show CDR1 as KGHSH and CDR2 as LQKENI. Losses at the gene ends were 4 bases for V and 5 bases for J; bases not matched to a gene: 24. The CDR3 runs to 20 residues. The V gene is TRBV18, the J gene TRBJ2-7; TRBD1 matches 9 bases. The sample here was CD4+ T cells from blood (PBMCs), taken 6 months after the transplant. This clonotype was obtained from a human patient who received a combined kidney and bone marrow transplant. Some T cells may be provided by the graft donor. CDR3 region: CASSLTPVRASGTGLDEQYF. Written as DNA, the CDR3 is TGTGCCAGCTCACTTACCCCCGTACGAGCATCCGGGACAGGGTTAGACGAGCAGTACTTC. Complete variable domain (other parts from reference TRBV18 and TRBJ2-7): NAGVMQNPRHLVRRRGQEARLRCSPMKGHSHVYWYRQLPEEGLKFMVYLQKENIIDESGMPKERFSAEFPKEGPSILRIQQVVRGDSAAYFCASSLTPVRASGTGLDEQYFGPGTRLTVT.